One T cell receptor beta chain is described in this entry. Its antigen remains unidentified. All of the isolated RNA was reverse transcribed, so expressed TCRB transcripts were sequenced. Assay used: immunoSEQ multiplex PCR; TCRdb lists only in-frame clones, some missing. The repertoire holds some 150,000 clones, with about a tenth as singletons. The record originates from a study of beta chain features in type 1 diabetes. Study-wide findings and caveats: All four CD4+ subsets of Type 1 diabetes patients contained TCRB CDR3s that were moderately but significantly shorter. PCR could preferentially amplify shorter templates, alike in patients and controls.

The CDR3 loop spans 19 amino acids. The receptor was isolated from a man between 18 and 29 years old in good health. Sequencing input: central memory CD4+ T cells from blood. The chain recombines TRBV12-2 with TRBJ2-2; the D call TRBD2 from the table was never checked on the DNA. TRBV12-2 is a listed pseudogene. CDR3 in amino acids: CASRPYRGALCDITGELFF. CDR3 sequence (DNA): TGTGCAAGTCGCCCTTACCGCGGGGCCCTATGTGATATTACCGGGGAGCTGTTTTTT.